These T cell receptor beta chains were read from a single sample in a study of OX40 agonist ivuxolimab in advanced cancers. Clones were sequenced by immunoSEQ multiplex PCR, and TCRdb holds only the in-frame ones, with some missing. The data show about 40,000 clones, 82% seen once. The starting material was CD4+ or CD8+ T cells sorted from blood, obtained in a trial of the OX40 agonist ivuxolimab. The receptors here all came from an adult with an advanced solid tumor such as melanoma, head and neck, liver or kidney cancer. Both conserved end residues are trimmed from each CDR3. D genes are given only for firm matches. Expanded clones are given a class, and other clones once, few, many or no size at all.

J gene: TRBJ1-2; D gene: TRBD1; V gene: TRBV7-9; clone size: NA; CDR3 protein: ASSLGLDRGNGYT
J gene: TRBJ1-1; D gene: TRBD1; V gene: TRBV5-1; clone size: NA; CDR3 protein: ASSSGQYGTEAF
J gene: TRBJ2-1; D gene: TRBD2; V gene: TRBV11-2; clone size: NA; CDR3 protein: ASSFLAGTNEQF
J gene: TRBJ2-3; D gene: NA; V gene: TRBV7-9; clone size: few; CDR3 protein: ASSLVVDTQY
J gene: TRBJ2-3; D gene: NA; V gene: TRBV27; clone size: NA; CDR3 protein: ATARVTDTQY
J gene: TRBJ1-6; D gene: NA; V gene: TRBV9; clone size: NA; CDR3 protein: ASSRGVYNSPLH
J gene: TRBJ2-4; D gene: NA; V gene: TRBV4-2; clone size: NA; CDR3 protein: ASSQDRSGKNIQY
J gene: TRBJ2-1; D gene: NA; V gene: TRBV18; clone size: NA; CDR3 protein: ASSPPWDNEQF
J gene: TRBJ1-3; D gene: NA; V gene: TRBV9; clone size: NA; CDR3 protein: ASSVDLSGNTIY
J gene: TRBJ2-7; D gene: NA; V gene: TRBV27; clone size: NA; CDR3 protein: ASRPWATLYEQY
J gene: TRBJ2-7; D gene: NA; V gene: TRBV5-5; clone size: NA; CDR3 protein: ASSLGTYEQY
J gene: TRBJ2-3; D gene: NA; V gene: TRBV6-1; clone size: NA; CDR3 protein: ASSDLQPDTQY
J gene: TRBJ1-1; D gene: NA; V gene: TRBV7-9; clone size: NA; CDR3 protein: ASSPTVGTEAF
J gene: TRBJ1-5; D gene: NA; V gene: TRBV6-1; clone size: NA; CDR3 protein: ASSEGISNQPQH
J gene: TRBJ1-2; D gene: NA; V gene: TRBV6-1; clone size: NA; CDR3 protein: ASSEGVGAGYGYT
J gene: TRBJ2-1; D gene: NA; V gene: TRBV6-5; clone size: NA; CDR3 protein: ASSYFADEQF
J gene: TRBJ2-7; D gene: TRBD1; V gene: TRBV19; clone size: NA; CDR3 protein: ASRMDRGSREQY
J gene: TRBJ1-2; D gene: NA; V gene: TRBV27; clone size: NA; CDR3 protein: ASSSLTRALGYT
J gene: TRBJ2-2; D gene: NA; V gene: TRBV2; clone size: NA; CDR3 protein: ASSVNGGDTGELF
J gene: TRBJ1-4; D gene: NA; V gene: TRBV19; clone size: NA; CDR3 protein: ASSNWDGSLNEKLF
J gene: TRBJ1-2; D gene: NA; V gene: TRBV9; clone size: NA; CDR3 protein: ASSVSSGRGYT
J gene: TRBJ2-1; D gene: TRBD2; V gene: TRBV2; clone size: once; CDR3 protein: ASRATSGTYNEQF
J gene: TRBJ2-3; D gene: TRBD2; V gene: TRBV5-1; clone size: NA; CDR3 protein: ASSFQAGGPDTQY
J gene: TRBJ2-3; D gene: NA; V gene: TRBV7-2; clone size: NA; CDR3 protein: ASSSRIRHTDTQY
J gene: TRBJ2-7; D gene: NA; V gene: TRBV4-3; clone size: few; CDR3 protein: ASSQENNGVKEQY
J gene: TRBJ1-2; D gene: NA; V gene: TRBV7-8; clone size: NA; CDR3 protein: ASSLGRFNYGYT
J gene: TRBJ1-2; D gene: NA; V gene: TRBV9; clone size: NA; CDR3 protein: ASKRVGYGYT
J gene: TRBJ2-5; D gene: NA; V gene: TRBV5-6; clone size: NA; CDR3 protein: ASSLVTEYQETQY
J gene: TRBJ2-4; D gene: TRBD2; V gene: TRBV2; clone size: few; CDR3 protein: ASAGGGNIQY
J gene: TRBJ1-3; D gene: NA; V gene: TRBV19; clone size: NA; CDR3 protein: ASSKLDSSSGNTIY
J gene: TRBJ2-3; D gene: NA; V gene: TRBV2; clone size: NA; CDR3 protein: ASSEGRLARTDTQY
J gene: TRBJ1-6; D gene: TRBD1; V gene: TRBV9; clone size: NA; CDR3 protein: ASSATGGNSPLH
J gene: TRBJ2-5; D gene: TRBD1; V gene: TRBV11-2; clone size: NA; CDR3 protein: ASSPGAGTGEETQY
J gene: TRBJ1-1; D gene: NA; V gene: TRBV6-1; clone size: NA; CDR3 protein: ASSEGSRKAF
J gene: TRBJ2-3; D gene: NA; V gene: TRBV10-3; clone size: few; CDR3 protein: AISEGPSWDTQY
J gene: TRBJ2-5; D gene: TRBD1; V gene: TRBV18; clone size: NA; CDR3 protein: ASSSGMTGEETQY
J gene: TRBJ2-2; D gene: TRBD2; V gene: TRBV19; clone size: once; CDR3 protein: ASSPPGLETGELF
J gene: TRBJ2-7; D gene: TRBD2; V gene: TRBV7-2; clone size: once; CDR3 protein: ASSLVASGYEQY
J gene: TRBJ2-7; D gene: NA; V gene: TRBV4-2; clone size: NA; CDR3 protein: ASSHGDGRYEQY